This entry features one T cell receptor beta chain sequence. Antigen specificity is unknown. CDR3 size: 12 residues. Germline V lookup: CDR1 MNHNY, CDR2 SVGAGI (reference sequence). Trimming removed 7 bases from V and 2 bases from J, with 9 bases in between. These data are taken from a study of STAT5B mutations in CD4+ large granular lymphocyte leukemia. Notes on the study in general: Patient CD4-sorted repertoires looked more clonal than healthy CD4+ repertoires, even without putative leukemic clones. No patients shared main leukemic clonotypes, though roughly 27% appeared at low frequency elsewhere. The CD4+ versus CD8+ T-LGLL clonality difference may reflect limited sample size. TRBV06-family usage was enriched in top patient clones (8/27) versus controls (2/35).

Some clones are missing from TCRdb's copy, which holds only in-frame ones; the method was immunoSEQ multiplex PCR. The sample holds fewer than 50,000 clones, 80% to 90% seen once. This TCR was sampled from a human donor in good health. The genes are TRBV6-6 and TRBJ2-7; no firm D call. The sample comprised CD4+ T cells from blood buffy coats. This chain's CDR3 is CASKGGPYEQYF. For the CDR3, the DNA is TGTGCCAGCAAGGGCGGCCCCTACGAGCAGTACTTC.